This TCR beta chain originates from a study of cytomegalovirus exposure and HLA in healthy donors. Findings of the study overall: Of the V segments, some could not be distinguished, including TRBV6-2 and TRBV6-3, and were excluded. In an earlier analysis, in about 530 donors, most V segments appeared productive either ~90% or ~30% of the time. CMV serostatus alone was available as immune exposure information.

Primers for the PCR totalled 60 Vbeta and 13 Jbeta. TCRdb's table, derived via immunoSEQ multiplex PCR, lists solely in-frame clones and lacks some. The repertoire table contains some 130,000 clones. The CDR3 length is 15 residues. Germline lookup yields CDR1 MDHEN and CDR2 SYDVKM. Trimming removed 2 bases from V and 2 bases from J, with 10 bases in between. Points on this clone: Its antigen is not identified.

The V call is TRBV28, the J call TRBJ2-1; D possibly corresponds to TRBD2 (5 bases). This receptor was obtained from a woman between 35 and 50 years old in good health and CMV-seropositive. Material: PBMCs. Here the CDR3 reads CASSLGADPYNEQFF. The CDR3, as DNA: TGTGCCAGCAGTTTAGGAGCGGACCCCTACAATGAGCAGTTCTTC.